One sample yielded the 10 T cell receptor beta chains listed below, sequenced in a study of T cell repertoires in cytomegalovirus infection. These receptors are not linked to any known antigen. MiXCR was run by TCRdb on the reads, yielding one entry per CDR3 protein. This table holds approximately 730,000 distinct CDR3 sequences, approximately 32% found once. Source: cultured CD8+ T cells from PBMCs, taken from culture after CMV antigen stimulation. These receptors were obtained from a human donor in good health (CMV status not recorded). Some clones in this sample may be carry-over from other donors' samples.

The rearrangement joins TRBV29-1 to TRBJ2-6; TRBD1 matches 12 bases. V was pared by 5 bases and J by 3 bases, with 14 bases of the junction left unmatched. This CDR3 has 19 amino acids. From germline, CDR1 is SQVTM and CDR2 ANQGSEA. CDR3 nucleotide sequence: TGCAGCGTTCTCTTATACCGGGACAGGGGGCGTGATGGGGCCAACGTCCTGACTTTC. The encoded protein is CSVLLYRDRGRDGANVLTF. The whole variable domain, filled in from reference TRBV29-1 and TRBJ2-6, reads SAVISQKPSRDICQRGTSLTIQCQVDSQVTMMFWYRQQPGQSLTLIATANQGSEATYESGFVIDKFPISRPNLTFSTLTVSNMSPEDSSIYLCSVLLYRDRGRDGANVLTFGAGSRLTVL.

This clonotype was counted between two and nine times. The rearrangement uses TRBV4-3 and TRBJ2-1; D gene uncertain. V shed 6 bases and J shed 8 bases, with 14 bases lying between them. From germline, CDR1 is LGHNA and CDR2 YSLEER. The CDR3 runs to 13 residues. The CDR3 DNA reads as TGCGCCAGCAGTCCAAGTTTGAACTATGAGCAGTTCTTC. Encoded protein: CASSPSLNYEQFF.

As to this clonotype: Germline is not matched at one junction end, which may reflect a read error. The chain has TRBV4-2 and TRBJ2-3; D not resolved. The CDR3 covers 17 residues. Germline V gene sequence: CDR1 LGHNA, CDR2 YNFKEQ. The CDR3 coding sequence is TGTGCCAGCAACCAAGAGCCATCGGGTCCCAGCACAGATACGCAGTATTTT. It yields the protein CASNQEPSGPSTDTQYF.

This chain connects TRBV6-2 or TRBV6-3 to TRBJ2-2; TRBD2 agrees at 9 bases. The V segment lost 6 bases and the J segment 7 bases; nucleotides outside the gene matches: 12. The germline V gene has CDR1 MNHEY and CDR2 SVGEGT. This CDR3 contains 16 residues. The CDR3 DNA reads as TGTGCCAGCAGACCCGAGGTAGCGGGGGACAGCGGGGAGCTGTTTTTT. It yields the protein CASRPEVAGDSGELFF.

There are a few counts of this clonotype. The chain recombines TRBV6-5 with TRBJ2-2, with D perhaps given as TRBD1 or TRBD2 (6 bases each). Germline-derived CDR1 and CDR2 are MNHEY and SVGAGI. The CDR3 has 16 residues. Deletions cut 7 bases from V and 2 bases from J, with 17 bases between. The DNA for the CDR3 is TGTGCCAGCACCCCTCTCGGGGGACAAAACACCGGGGAGCTGTTTTTT. Its translation is CASTPLGGQNTGELFF.

Points on this clonotype: This likely comes from a read error, as the CDR3 has no conserved phenylalanine or tryptophan at its end. No DNA is shown, since the ends of the CDR3 on it are uncertain; the CDR3 is the one TCRdb lists. The chain joins TRBV6-1 to TRBJ1-4. Both ends counted, the CDR3 spans 8 residues. Per germline, CDR1 MNHNS and CDR2 SASEGT. This CDR3 reads CASSRAAL.

In its sample, this clonotype was seen a few times. The V gene is TRBV27, the J gene TRBJ1-2; 11 bases map to TRBD1. The germline V gene has CDR1 MNHEY and CDR2 SMNVEV (reference sequence). CDR3 length: 18 amino acids. Germline trimming cut 0 bases from V and 5 bases from J; bases unmatched to any gene: 11. CDR3: CASSLSGSGTGGEYGYTF. The CDR3 DNA reads TGTGCCAGCAGTTTATCTGGAAGCGGGACAGGGGGAGAGTATGGCTACACCTTC.

The chain recombines TRBV6-2 or TRBV6-3 with TRBJ2-7; D possibly corresponds to TRBD2 (5 bases). The V gene's germline CDR1 is MNHEY and CDR2 SVGEGT. The CDR3 is 15 residues long. V was trimmed by 0 bases and J by 5 bases, leaving 14 bases between them. CDR3 residues: CASSYSRRESNEQYF. The DNA for the CDR3 is TGTGCCAGCAGTTACTCGAGAAGGGAGTCCAACGAGCAGTACTTC.

This clonotype has more than one count but fewer than ten. A read error may produce the germline difference seen at one junction end. This chain uses TRBV6-4 with TRBJ1-2; weak D call: TRBD1 (6 bases). The germline V gene encodes CDR1 MRHNA and CDR2 SNTAGT. The CDR3 runs 14 residues. Here the CDR3 DNA reads TGTGCCAGCAGCGGACAGTACTCTAACTATGGTTACACCTTC. This translates into CASSGQYSNYGYTF.

V and J are TRBV6-5 and TRBJ1-1; D is perhaps TRBD1 (6 bases). The CDR3 is 15 amino acids. The V end was cut by 2 bases, the J end by 3 bases, with 13 bases between. Germline CDR1 MNHEY, CDR2 SVGAGI. The CDR3 protein is CASSYGITGYTEAFF. CDR3 nucleotides: TGTGCCAGCAGTTACGGGATAACAGGGTACACTGAAGCTTTCTTT.